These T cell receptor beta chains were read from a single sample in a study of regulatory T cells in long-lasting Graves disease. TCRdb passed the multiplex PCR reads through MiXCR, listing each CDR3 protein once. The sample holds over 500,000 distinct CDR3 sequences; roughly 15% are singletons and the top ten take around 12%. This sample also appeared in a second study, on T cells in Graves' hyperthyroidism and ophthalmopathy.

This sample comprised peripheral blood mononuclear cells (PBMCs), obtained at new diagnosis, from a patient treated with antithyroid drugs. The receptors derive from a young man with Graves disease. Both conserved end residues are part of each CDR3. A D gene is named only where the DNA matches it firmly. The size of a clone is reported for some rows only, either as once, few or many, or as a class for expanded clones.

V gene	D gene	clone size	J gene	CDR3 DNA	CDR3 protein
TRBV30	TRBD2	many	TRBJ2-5	TGTGCCTGGAGTAGCGGGAGGGAAGAGACCCAGTACTTC	CAWSSGREETQYF
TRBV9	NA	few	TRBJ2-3	TGTGCCAGCAGCGTATGGGACTCGCTGAGCACAGATACGCAGTATTTT	CASSVWDSLSTDTQYF
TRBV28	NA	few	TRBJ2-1	TGTGCCAGCAGTTCAACAAATCTTTTGGGGGCCCCCTCGTTCTTC	CASSSTNLLGAPSFF
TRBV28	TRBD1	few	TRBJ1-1	TGTGCCAGCAGGCGAGGGACAGGGGGTTTCACTGAAGCTTTCTTT	CASRRGTGGFTEAFF
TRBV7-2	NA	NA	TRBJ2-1	TGTGCCAGCAGCTTGGAGACTAGGGTCCTGAATGAGCAGTTCTTC	CASSLETRVLNEQFF
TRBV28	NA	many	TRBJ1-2	TGTGCCAGCAGTTTTCTACAGGGACATTATGGCTACACCTTC	CASSFLQGHYGYTF
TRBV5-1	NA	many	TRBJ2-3	TGCGCCAGCAGCGCGGGACTCGTCAGCACAGATACGCAGTATTTT	CASSAGLVSTDTQYF
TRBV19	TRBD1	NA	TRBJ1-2	TGTGCCAGTAGTCTTCGACAGGGCGACTATGGCTACACCTTC	CASSLRQGDYGYTF
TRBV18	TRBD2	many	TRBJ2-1	TGTGCCAGCTCACCCCAACTAGCGGGAGGAGGCAATGAGCAGTTCTTC	CASSPQLAGGGNEQFF
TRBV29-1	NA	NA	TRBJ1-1	TGCAGCGGGAGGGAACTGAACACTGAAGCTTTCTTT	CSGRELNTEAFF
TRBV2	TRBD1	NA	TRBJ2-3	TGTGCCAGCAGAGGGGACAGGGGCACAGATACGCAGTATTTT	CASRGDRGTDTQYF
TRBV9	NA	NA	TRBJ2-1	TGTGCCAGCAGCGTAGAGGTTAGAGGGGGTGGTAGCGGGCAGTTCTTC	CASSVEVRGGGSGQFF
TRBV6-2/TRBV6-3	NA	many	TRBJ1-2	TGTGCCAGCAGTTACTCGGGGGAGAATGGCTACACCTTC	CASSYSGENGYTF
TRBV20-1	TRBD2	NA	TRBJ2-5	TGCAGTGCTGGTAGCGGGAGGGTTGAGACCCAGTACTTC	CSAGSGRVETQYF
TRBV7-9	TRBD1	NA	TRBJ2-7	TGTGCCAGCAGCCTAACCGGGACAGAACAACTCTACGAGCAGTACTTC	CASSLTGTEQLYEQYF
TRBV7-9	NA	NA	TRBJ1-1	TGTGCCAGCAGCCTCCGGGACGTTGAAGCTTTCTTT	CASSLRDVEAFF
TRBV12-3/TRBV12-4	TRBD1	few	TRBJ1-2	TGTGCCAGCAGGTCAACAGGGGATTATGGCTACACCTTC	CASRSTGDYGYTF
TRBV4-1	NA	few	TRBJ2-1	TGCGCCAGCAGCCAGTCAGGGCGAGATGAGCAGTTCTTC	CASSQSGRDEQFF
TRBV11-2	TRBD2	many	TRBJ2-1	TGTGCCAGCTCACCACCTGGCGGGAGCTCCTACAATGAGCAGTTCTTC	CASSPPGGSSYNEQFF
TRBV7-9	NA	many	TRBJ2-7	TGTGCCAGCAGCTTAGGATTAGCGTTCTACGAGCAGTACTTC	CASSLGLAFYEQYF
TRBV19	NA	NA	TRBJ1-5	TGTGCCAGTAGTATACAGGACCGACAAGAGCCCCAGCATTTT	CASSIQDRQEPQHF
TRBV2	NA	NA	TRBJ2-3	TGTGCCAGCAGTGACTTTGGGGCCGGAGATACGCAGTATTTT	CASSDFGAGDTQYF
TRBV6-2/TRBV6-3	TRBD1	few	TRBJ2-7	TGTGCCAGCAGTCGGACAGGGGGCCACGAGCAGTACTTC	CASSRTGGHEQYF
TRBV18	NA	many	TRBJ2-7	TGTGCCAGCTCACCAATAGCCCAATCCTACGAGCAGTACTTC	CASSPIAQSYEQYF
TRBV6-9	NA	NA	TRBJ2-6	TGTGCCAGCAGTTCAGGTCGCGGAACTGGGGCCAACGTCCTGACTTTC	CASSSGRGTGANVLTF
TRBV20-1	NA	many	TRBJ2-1	TGCAGTGCTAGAGACGATAGGACGGACAATGAGCAGTTCTTC	CSARDDRTDNEQFF
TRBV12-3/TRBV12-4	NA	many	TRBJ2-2	TGTGCCAGCAGTTTGGACAGGAGGGAGAACACCGGGGAGCTGTTTTTT	CASSLDRRENTGELFF
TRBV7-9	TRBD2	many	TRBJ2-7	TGTGCCAGCAGCGGACTAGCGGGAATGGAGCAGTACTTC	CASSGLAGMEQYF
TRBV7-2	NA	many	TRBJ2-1	TGTGCCAGCAGCCCTGACAGCCTGAGCTCCTACAATGAGCAGTTCTTC	CASSPDSLSSYNEQFF
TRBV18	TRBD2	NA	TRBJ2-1	TGTGCCAGTCTGACTAGCGGCTACAATGAGCAGTTCTTC	CASLTSGYNEQFF
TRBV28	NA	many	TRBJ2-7	TGTGCCACCATTGAGGGGAACAACGCCGAGCAGTACTTC	CATIEGNNAEQYF
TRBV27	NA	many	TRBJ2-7	TGTGCCAGCAGTTTTCCGGGACTGAACGAGCAGTACTTC	CASSFPGLNEQYF
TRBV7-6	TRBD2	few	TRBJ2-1	TGTGCCAGCGGTAGCGGGAGGGCCTCCAATGAGCAGTTCTTC	CASGSGRASNEQFF
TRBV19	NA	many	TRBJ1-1	TGTGCCAGTAGTATCGGTCAGGGAATTGAAGCTTTCTTT	CASSIGQGIEAFF
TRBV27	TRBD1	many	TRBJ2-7	TGTGCCAGCAAAGCCTCAGGGGGCGCAGAGAACGAGCAGTACTTC	CASKASGGAENEQYF
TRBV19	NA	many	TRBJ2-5	TGTGCCAGTAGCCAGGAGCTGGTCCCAGGGAGTTTACAGACCCAGTACTTC	CASSQELVPGSLQTQYF
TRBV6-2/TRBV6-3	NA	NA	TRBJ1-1	TGTGCCAGCAGCCAATTGACACCCGAAGCTTTCTTT	CASSQLTPEAFF
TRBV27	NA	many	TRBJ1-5	TGTGCCAGCAGAGTTTTCATGGGGGGGAATCAGCCCCAGCATTTT	CASRVFMGGNQPQHF
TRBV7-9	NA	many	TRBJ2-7	TGTGCCAGCAGCACGGCGGAGAGTCCCACCTACGAGCAGTACTTC	CASSTAESPTYEQYF
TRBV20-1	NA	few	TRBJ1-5	TGCAGTGTTGCACCCGAGGGGGGTAATCAGCCCCAGCATTTT	CSVAPEGGNQPQHF
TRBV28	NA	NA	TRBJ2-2	TGTGCCAGCACCAGGGGGGGGACCGGGGAGCTGTTTTTT	CASTRGGTGELFF